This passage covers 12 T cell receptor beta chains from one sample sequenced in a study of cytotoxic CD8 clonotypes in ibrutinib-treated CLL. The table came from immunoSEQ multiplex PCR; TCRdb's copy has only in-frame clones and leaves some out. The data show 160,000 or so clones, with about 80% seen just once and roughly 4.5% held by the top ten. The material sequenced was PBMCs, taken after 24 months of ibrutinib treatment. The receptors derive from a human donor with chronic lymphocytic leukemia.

The CDR3 DNA reads TGTGCCAGCAGCCGCGGCGGCGACTCCTACGAGCAGTACTTC. Its translation: CASSRGGDSYEQYF. The chain is built from TRBV4-2 and TRBJ2-7, with D uncertain. In germline, CDR1 is LGHNA, CDR2 YNFKEQ. This CDR3 spans 14 amino acids. Trimming shortened V by 4 bases and J by 0 bases, and 10 bases separated the two germline ends.

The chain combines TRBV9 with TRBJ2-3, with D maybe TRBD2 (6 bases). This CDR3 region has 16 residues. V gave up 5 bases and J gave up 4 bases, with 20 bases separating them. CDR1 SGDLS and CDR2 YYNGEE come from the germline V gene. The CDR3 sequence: CASSPHGLALADTQYF. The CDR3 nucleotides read TGTGCCAGCAGTCCTCACGGCCTAGCGCTGGCAGATACGCAGTATTTT.

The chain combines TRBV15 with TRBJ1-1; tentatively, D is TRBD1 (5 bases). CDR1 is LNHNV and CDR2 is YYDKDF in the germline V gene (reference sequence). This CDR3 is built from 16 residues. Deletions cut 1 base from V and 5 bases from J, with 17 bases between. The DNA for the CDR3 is TGTGCCACCAGCAGAGGGGGCGCGGGGGTTTGGACTGAAGCTTTCTTT. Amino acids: CATSRGGAGVWTEAFF.

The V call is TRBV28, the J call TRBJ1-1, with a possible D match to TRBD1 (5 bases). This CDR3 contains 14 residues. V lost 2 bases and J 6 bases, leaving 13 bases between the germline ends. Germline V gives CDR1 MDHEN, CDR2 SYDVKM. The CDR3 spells CASSLGTAQPEAFF. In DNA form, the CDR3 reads TGTGCCAGCAGTTTAGGGACCGCCCAGCCTGAAGCTTTCTTT.

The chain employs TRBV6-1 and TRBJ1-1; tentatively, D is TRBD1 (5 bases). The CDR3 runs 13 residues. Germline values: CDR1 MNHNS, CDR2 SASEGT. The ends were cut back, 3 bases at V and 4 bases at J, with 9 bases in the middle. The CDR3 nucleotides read TGTGCCAGCAGTGATTTGGGGGTCACTGAAGCTTTCTTT. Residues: CASSDLGVTEAFF.

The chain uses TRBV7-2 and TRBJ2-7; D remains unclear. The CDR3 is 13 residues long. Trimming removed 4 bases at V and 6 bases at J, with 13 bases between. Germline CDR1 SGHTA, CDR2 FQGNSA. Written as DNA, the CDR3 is TGTGCCAGCAGCTCCCCAATGTTTCGCGAGCAGTACTTC. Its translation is CASSSPMFREQYF.

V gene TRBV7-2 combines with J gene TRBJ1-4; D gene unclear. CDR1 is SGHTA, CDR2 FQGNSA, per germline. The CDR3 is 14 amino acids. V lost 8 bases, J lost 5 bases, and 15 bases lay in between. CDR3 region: CASGVGVLNEKLFF. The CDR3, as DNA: TGTGCCAGCGGAGTAGGAGTCCTGAATGAAAAACTGTTTTTT. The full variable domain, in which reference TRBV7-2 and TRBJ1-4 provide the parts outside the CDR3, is GAGVSQSPSNKVTEKGKDVELRCDPISGHTALYWYRQSLGQGLEFLIYFQGNSAPDKSGLPSDRFSAERTGGSVSTLTIQRTQQEDSAVYLCASGVGVLNEKLFFGSGTQLSVL.

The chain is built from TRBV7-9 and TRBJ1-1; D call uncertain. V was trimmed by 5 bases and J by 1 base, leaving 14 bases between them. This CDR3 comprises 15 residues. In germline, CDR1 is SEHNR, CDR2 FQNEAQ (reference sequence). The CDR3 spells CASSSSKKTNTEAFF. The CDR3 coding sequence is TGTGCCAGCAGCAGCAGTAAGAAGACGAACACTGAAGCTTTCTTT.

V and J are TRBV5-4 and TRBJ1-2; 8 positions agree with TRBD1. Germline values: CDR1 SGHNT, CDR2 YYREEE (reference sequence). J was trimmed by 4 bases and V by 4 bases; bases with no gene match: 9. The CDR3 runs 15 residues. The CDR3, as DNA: TGTGCCAGCAGCCCGGACAGGGATTCTGTCTATGGCTACACCTTC. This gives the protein CASSPDRDSVYGYTF.

CDR3 coding DNA: TGTGCCAGCAGCTTAATACCGCAGAACACTGAAGCTTTCTTT. This encodes CASSLIPQNTEAFF. The chain couples TRBV5-5 to TRBJ1-1, with no clear D. Deletions cut 2 bases from V and 1 base from J, with 9 bases between. CDR1 SGHKS and CDR2 YYEKEE come from the germline V gene (reference sequence). The CDR3 is 14 residues long. Looking up the rest from reference TRBV5-5 and TRBJ1-1 gives the full variable domain: DAGVTQSPTHLIKTRGQQVTLRCSPISGHKSVSWYQQVLGQGPQFIFQYYEKEERGRGNFPDRFSARQFPNYSSELNVNALLLGDSALYLCASSLIPQNTEAFFGQGTRLTVV.

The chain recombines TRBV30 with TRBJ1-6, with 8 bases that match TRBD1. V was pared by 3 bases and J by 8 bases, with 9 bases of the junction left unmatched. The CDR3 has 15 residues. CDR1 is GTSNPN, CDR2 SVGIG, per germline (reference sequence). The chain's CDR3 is CAWRFLDRDYSPLHF. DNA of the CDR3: TGTGCCTGGAGGTTCCTGGACAGGGACTATTCACCCCTCCACTTT. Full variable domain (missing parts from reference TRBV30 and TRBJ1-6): SQTIHQWPATLVQPVGSPLSLECTVEGTSNPNLYWYRQAAGRGLQLLFYSVGIGQISSEVPQNLSASRPQDRQFILSSKKLLLSDSGFYLCAWRFLDRDYSPLHFGNGTRLTVT.

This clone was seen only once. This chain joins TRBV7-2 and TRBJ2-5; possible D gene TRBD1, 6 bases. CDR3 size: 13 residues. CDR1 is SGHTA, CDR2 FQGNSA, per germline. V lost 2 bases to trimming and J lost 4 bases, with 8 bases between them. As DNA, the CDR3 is TGTGCCAGCAGCTTAAACAGGGTAGAGACCCAGTACTTC. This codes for CASSLNRVETQYF.